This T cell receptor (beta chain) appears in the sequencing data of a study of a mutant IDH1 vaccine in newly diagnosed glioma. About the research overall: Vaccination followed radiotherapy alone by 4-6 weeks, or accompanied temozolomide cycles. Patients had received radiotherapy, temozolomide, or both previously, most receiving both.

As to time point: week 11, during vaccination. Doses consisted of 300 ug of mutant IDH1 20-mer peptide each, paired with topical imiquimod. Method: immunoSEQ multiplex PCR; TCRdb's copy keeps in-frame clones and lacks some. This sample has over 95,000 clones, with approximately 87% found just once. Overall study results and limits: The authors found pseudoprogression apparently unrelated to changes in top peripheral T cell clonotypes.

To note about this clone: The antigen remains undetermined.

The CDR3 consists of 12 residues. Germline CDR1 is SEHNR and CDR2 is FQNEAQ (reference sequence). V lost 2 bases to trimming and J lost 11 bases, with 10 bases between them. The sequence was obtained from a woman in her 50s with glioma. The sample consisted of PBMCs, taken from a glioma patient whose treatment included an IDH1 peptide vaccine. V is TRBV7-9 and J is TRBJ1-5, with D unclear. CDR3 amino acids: CASSLLGGAQHF. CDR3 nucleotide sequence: TGTGCCAGCAGCTTATTAGGAGGAGCCCAGCATTTT.